Presented here are 28 T cell receptor beta chains from one specimen sequenced in a study of T cells of healthy individuals. In TCRdb, the 5' RACE reads were re-called with MiXCR into one record per CDR3 protein. Of about 41,000 distinct CDR3 sequences listed, 3.5% to 5.5% are singletons. These receptors all stem from a human donor in good health.

This clonotype appeared many times. This chain connects TRBV6-6 to TRBJ1-3, with 7 bases fitting TRBD1. Germline loops: CDR1 MNHNY, CDR2 SVGAGI (reference sequence). J gave up 2 bases and V 4 bases, and 2 bases lay outside the gene matches. CDR3 size: 14 residues. The CDR3 spells CASSWDSTGNTIYF. The CDR3 DNA follows: TGTGCCAGCAGTTGGGACAGTACTGGAAACACCATATATTTT.

The chain links TRBV3-1 to TRBJ1-2, with 9 bases identical to TRBD1. Trimming removed 1 base from V and 4 bases from J; junction bases left unmatched: 10. Germline V gene sequence: CDR1 LGHDT, CDR2 YNNKEL (reference sequence). The CDR3 is made up of 17 amino acids. The DNA for the CDR3 is TGTGCCAGCAGCCAAGTTGGGGAAACAGGGGGCGGCTATGGCTACACCTTC. It translates to CASSQVGETGGGYGYTF.

This clonotype was observed at least ten times. This sequence joins TRBV27 and TRBJ2-7, with D perhaps matching TRBD1 or TRBD2 (5 bases each). Germline CDR1 is MNHEY and CDR2 is SMNVEV (reference sequence). V lost 5 bases to trimming and J lost 0 bases, with 17 bases between them. The CDR3 consists of 16 residues. The CDR3 DNA follows: TGTGCCAGCAGTCCTGACTACAGGAGGAGCTCCTACGAGCAGTACTTC. It encodes CASSPDYRRSSYEQYF.

CDR3 protein: CASSKRAVSEAFF. The CDR3 DNA sequence: TGTGCCAGCAGCAAGCGGGCAGTAAGTGAAGCTTTCTTT. The V gene is TRBV3-1, the J gene TRBJ1-1; the D is unclear. CDR1 and CDR2 (germline): LGHDT, YNNKEL (reference sequence). Between the trimmed V and J ends, which lost 5 bases and 7 bases, there was a span of 14 bases. The CDR3 extends over 13 amino acids.

In its sample, this clonotype was seen many times. The chain combines TRBV10-2 with TRBJ1-6; no clear D gene. Trimming cost V 2 bases and J 7 bases, with 9 bases left between them. CDR1 is WSHSY and CDR2 is SAAADI in the germline V gene. This CDR3 comprises 14 residues. The CDR3 here is CASSEVSQNSPLHF. The CDR3 region has the DNA TGCGCCAGCAGTGAGGTCAGCCAAAATTCACCCCTCCACTTT.

This clonotype qualifies as medium-sized (0.01 to 0.1%). The chain is built from TRBV28 and TRBJ1-6; D gene uncertain. Germline loops: CDR1 MDHEN, CDR2 SYDVKM. V was pared by 5 bases and J by 6 bases, with 20 bases between. The CDR3 has 17 amino acids. CDR3 protein: CASSPGRQPLSNSPLHF. The CDR3 region has the DNA TGTGCCAGCAGTCCCGGACGGCAACCACTATCTAATTCACCCCTCCACTTT.

This clonotype was observed a few times. The genes are TRBV18 and TRBJ2-7, with D tentatively TRBD1 or TRBD2 (6 bases each). Germline V gene sequence: CDR1 KGHSH, CDR2 LQKENI. Trimming left V 2 bases short and J 4 bases short, with 21 bases between. The CDR3 extends over 17 amino acids. The CDR3 here is CASSPRRGAIRGYEQYF. The CDR3 nucleotides read TGTGCCAGCTCACCAAGGAGGGGGGCAATTCGAGGTTACGAGCAGTACTTC.

This clonotype was seen ten or more times. The chain combines TRBV6-4 with TRBJ2-3; 13 bases match TRBD2. Germline lookup yields CDR1 MRHNA and CDR2 SNTAGT. V shed 6 bases, J shed 4 bases, and the junction held 7 bases outside the gene matches. The CDR3 runs to 16 residues. CDR3 nucleotide sequence: TGTGCCAGCAGCCCGACTAGCGGGGGGCCCCCAGATACGCAGTATTTT. Protein sequence: CASSPTSGGPPDTQYF.

This clonotype was seen a few times. The chain uses TRBV20-1 and TRBJ1-2; 11 bases fit TRBD1. After removal of 6 bases from V and 5 bases from J, the junction contained 14 bases not matched to a gene. Per germline, CDR1 DFQATT and CDR2 SNEGSKA (reference sequence). The CDR3 runs 16 residues. The chain's CDR3 is CSAIAGTGGLRYGYTF. The CDR3 DNA reads as TGCAGTGCCATCGCCGGGACAGGGGGTCTTCGGTATGGCTACACCTTC.

This clonotype has a count of ten or more. The V gene is TRBV5-6, the J gene TRBJ2-1, with D uncertain. Deletions cut 1 base from V and 9 bases from J, with 11 bases between. The CDR3 consists of 13 residues. From germline, CDR1 is SGHDT and CDR2 YYEEEE. The CDR3 DNA follows: TGTGCCAGCAGCTTGAGGGCTGGGCCTGAGCAGTTCTTC. Protein product: CASSLRAGPEQFF. Full variable domain (remainder filled in from reference TRBV5-6 and TRBJ2-1): DAGVTQSPTHLIKTRGQQVTLRCSPKSGHDTVSWYQQALGQGPQFIFQYYEEEERQRGNFPDRFSGHQFPNYSSELNVNALLLGDSALYLCASSLRAGPEQFFGPGTRLTVL.

V gene TRBV6-5 combines with J gene TRBJ2-3, with 16 bases identical to TRBD2. The germline V gene has CDR1 MNHEY and CDR2 SVGAGI. This CDR3 contains 17 residues. The J segment lost 1 base and the V segment lost 6 bases, leaving 4 bases of the junction unmatched. CDR3 nucleotide sequence: TGTGCCAGCAGACGCGGGACTAGCGGGGGGGGCACAGATACGCAGTATTTT. It specifies CASRRGTSGGGTDTQYF.

This clonotype was detected many times. This chain links TRBV6-5 with TRBJ1-1; maybe TRBD1 (5 bases). The germline V gene has CDR1 MNHEY and CDR2 SVGAGI. The V end lost 1 base, the J end lost 4 bases, and 7 bases lay between the germline ends. The CDR3 is 13 amino acids. As DNA, the CDR3 is TGTGCCAGCAGTTACTTGGGACGCACTGAAGCTTTCTTT. As protein: CASSYLGRTEAFF.

V gene TRBV30 combines with J gene TRBJ2-5; 8 bases are shared with TRBD2. The V gene's germline CDR1 is GTSNPN and CDR2 SVGIG (reference sequence). J gave up 5 bases and V 1 base, and 6 bases lay outside the gene matches. This CDR3 contains 14 residues. In DNA, the CDR3 is TGTGCCTGGAGTGGAACGGGAGGGAAGGAGACCCAGTACTTC. It is translated as CAWSGTGGKETQYF.

This clonotype has ten or more counts. This sequence joins TRBV6-1 and TRBJ2-7, with D hard to call. Germline CDR1 reads MNHNS; CDR2 reads SASEGT. V was pared by 6 bases and J by 2 bases, with 14 bases between. The CDR3 consists of 14 residues. The CDR3 loop reads CASRLNFAAYEQYF. As DNA, the CDR3 is TGTGCCAGCAGGCTGAATTTCGCCGCCTACGAGCAGTACTTC.

The V call is TRBV7-2, the J call TRBJ1-5; TRBD1 agrees at 7 bases. Germline V gene sequence: CDR1 SGHTA, CDR2 FQGNSA. V lost 5 bases and J lost 5; bases outside the gene matches: 9. The CDR3 length is 15 residues. CDR3 residues: CASSPSRGPDQPQHF. In nucleotides, the CDR3 is TGTGCCAGCAGCCCTAGTAGGGGGCCCGATCAGCCCCAGCATTTT. Full variable domain (missing parts from reference TRBV7-2 and TRBJ1-5): GAGVSQSPSNKVTEKGKDVELRCDPISGHTALYWYRQSLGQGLEFLIYFQGNSAPDKSGLPSDRFSAERTGGSVSTLTIQRTQQEDSAVYLCASSPSRGPDQPQHFGDGTRLSIL.

This clonotype was found a few times. This chain links TRBV11-1 with TRBJ1-2; a possible D gene is TRBD1 (5 bases). CDR1 SGHAT and CDR2 FQDESV come from the germline V gene (reference sequence). The CDR3 loop spans 12 amino acids. The germline V and J ends were trimmed by 1 base and 6 bases, with 6 bases remaining between them. CDR3 coding DNA: TGTGCCAGCAGCTTAGAAGGGGATGGCTACACCTTC. Translating gives CASSLEGDGYTF.

A few counts support this clonotype. This rearrangement joins TRBV6-2 or TRBV6-3 to TRBJ1-5; TRBD1 agrees at 10 bases. CDR3 length: 16 residues. J gave up 7 bases and V 6 bases, and 12 bases lay outside the gene matches. The germline V gene encodes CDR1 MNHEY and CDR2 SVGEGT. Here the CDR3 DNA reads TGTGCCAGCAGACCCCTTTCCGGGACAGGGGACCAGCCCCAGCATTTT. It codes for CASRPLSGTGDQPQHF.

As regards this clonotype: A read error is possible here, since a much larger clone lies one base away. The chain's CDR3 is CASTHLRLAGTYNEQFF. The CDR3 DNA reads TGTGCCAGCACCCACTTACGACTAGCGGGTACCTACAATGAGCAGTTCTTC. The chain employs TRBV6-8 and TRBJ2-1; 10 bases line up with TRBD2. This CDR3 region has 17 residues. V trimming: 7 bases; J trimming: 2 bases; junction bases outside the gene matches: 11. Germline V CDR1 and CDR2: MNHGY, SAAAGT.

This clonotype was recorded many times. The chain recombines TRBV28 with TRBJ2-3; perhaps TRBD2 as D (6 bases). The CDR3 is 15 residues long. CDR1 is MDHEN, CDR2 SYDVKM, per germline. Trimming removed 5 bases from V and 1 base from J, with 13 bases in between. The CDR3 sequence is CASSPTGVGTDTQYF. The CDR3 DNA sequence: TGTGCCAGCAGTCCGACGGGAGTAGGCACAGATACGCAGTATTTT.

The chain recombines TRBV5-6 with TRBJ1-5; a weak D match, TRBD1 (5 bases). Germline V gene lookup returns CDR1 SGHDT and CDR2 YYEEEE. This CDR3 region has 17 residues. V gave up 1 base and J gave up 2 bases, with 16 bases separating them. For the CDR3, the DNA is TGTGCCAGCAGCTTGTATCGAGGGGCTGGGGGCAATCAGCCCCAGCATTTT. Its protein is CASSLYRGAGGNQPQHF.

The rearrangement joins TRBV9 to TRBJ2-1; D is possibly TRBD2 (5 bases). CDR1 SGDLS and CDR2 YYNGEE come from the germline V gene. V was clipped by 4 bases and J by 0 bases, with 8 bases between them. The CDR3 spans 14 residues. The CDR3 here is CASSKTTSYNEQFF. The DNA of the CDR3 is TGTGCCAGCAGCAAGACTACCTCCTACAATGAGCAGTTCTTC. Supplemented by reference TRBV9 and TRBJ2-1, the full variable domain reads DSGVTQTPKHLITATGQRVTLRCSPRSGDLSVYWYQQSLDQGLQFLIQYYNGEERAKGNILERFSAQQFPDLHSELNLSSLELGDSALYFCASSKTTSYNEQFFGPGTRLTVL.

This clonotype was counted ten times or more. This rearrangement joins TRBV12-3 or TRBV12-4 to TRBJ1-1; D unresolved. This CDR3 is built from 10 residues. V shed 6 bases and J shed 2 bases, with 1 base lying between them. CDR3 region: CASSNTEAFF. CDR3 DNA sequence: TGTGCCAGCAGCAACACTGAAGCTTTCTTT.

This clonotype has ten or more counts. The genes are TRBV5-5 and TRBJ2-7; D perhaps matches TRBD2 (6 bases). V shed 2 bases and J shed 0 bases, with 9 bases lying between them. The CDR3 contains 14 residues. The germline V gene has CDR1 SGHKS and CDR2 YYEKEE (reference sequence). The CDR3 bases are TGTGCCAGCAGCTTTAGCGGAACCTCCTACGAGCAGTACTTC. This gives the protein CASSFSGTSYEQYF. The full variable domain, in which reference TRBV5-5 and TRBJ2-7 provide the parts outside the CDR3, is DAGVTQSPTHLIKTRGQQVTLRCSPISGHKSVSWYQQVLGQGPQFIFQYYEKEERGRGNFPDRFSARQFPNYSSELNVNALLLGDSALYLCASSFSGTSYEQYFGPGTRLTVT.

This clonotype occurred a few times. The DNA for the CDR3 is TGTGCCAGCAGCCCGATGGGGACAGGGCAGAGGAATGAGCAGTTCTTC. Protein product: CASSPMGTGQRNEQFF. This sequence joins TRBV11-1 and TRBJ2-1, with 9 bases that match TRBD1. Germline assignment: CDR1 SGHAT and CDR2 FQDESV (reference sequence). The junction had 12 bases not matched to a gene; V was cut back by 5 bases and J by 7 bases. The CDR3 is made up of 16 amino acids.

The chain is built from TRBV7-9 and TRBJ2-3; D gene unclear. The germline V and J ends were trimmed by 1 base and 5 bases, with 16 bases remaining between them. Germline CDR1 is SEHNR and CDR2 is FQNEAQ (reference sequence). This CDR3 region has 16 residues. CDR3 nucleotides: TGTGCCAGCAGCTTAGTGTCGGTAGGGTCTATAGATACGCAGTATTTT. It specifies CASSLVSVGSIDTQYF.

The sample holds many counts of this clonotype. The CDR3 loop reads CASSYRDEQYF. The CDR3 nucleotides read TGTGCCAGCAGTTATCGAGACGAGCAGTACTTC. The V and J genes are TRBV6-2 or TRBV6-3 and TRBJ2-7; D remains ambiguous. The ends were cut back, 3 bases at V and 5 bases at J, with 5 bases in the middle. Germline CDR1 is MNHEY and CDR2 is SVGEGT. The CDR3 covers 11 residues.

This clonotype has ten or more counts. V gene TRBV2 combines with J gene TRBJ2-5, with 9 positions matching TRBD2. Germline CDR1 and CDR2: SNHLY and FYNNEI. The CDR3 runs 15 residues. V was pared by 8 bases and J by 7 bases, with 14 bases of the junction left unmatched. The CDR3 loop reads CASFPGLARKGTQYF. CDR3 nucleotides: TGTGCCAGCTTCCCGGGACTAGCCCGTAAAGGGACCCAGTACTTC.

This clonotype came up many times. The V gene is TRBV4-1, the J gene TRBJ1-5; the D is unclear. V shed 4 bases and J shed 4 bases, with 8 bases lying between them. The CDR3 is 13 amino acids. Germline V gene data show CDR1 as MGHRA and CDR2 as YSYEKL. CDR3 DNA sequence: TGCGCCAGCAGCCGCGGGCGGAATCAGCCCCAGCATTTT. It translates to CASSRGRNQPQHF.